Listed here is a single T cell receptor (beta chain). The data originate from a study of CD8+ T cells in alopecia areata. Germline V CDR1 and CDR2: MNHEY, SMNVEV (reference sequence). The CDR3 has 14 amino acids. J was trimmed by 6 bases and V by 5 bases; bases with no gene match: 5. RNA was extracted and reverse transcribed into cDNA as the sequencing template. This table comes from immunoSEQ multiplex PCR, and its TCRdb copy is limited to in-frame clones, with some not included. The table lists around 82,000 clones, just over 50% of them singletons, with just over 5.5% in the top ten. This TCR came from a human donor with alopecia areata. J is TRBJ1-4 and V is TRBV27; 8 bases line up with TRBD1. Sequenced sample: NKG2D-high CD8+ T cells sorted from blood. The CDR3 loop reads CASSPDREDEKLFF. CDR3 in DNA: TGTGCCAGCAGTCCGGACAGGGAGGATGAAAAACTGTTTTTT.